The source of this T cell receptor (beta chain) is a study of shared clonotypes between healthy human individuals. Germline V gene lookup returns CDR1 MNHEY and CDR2 SVGAGI. The length of the CDR3 is 14 residues. Germline trimming cut 6 bases from V and 2 bases from J; bases unmatched to any gene: 4. Replicate PCRs for sorted subsets used around 200 ng DNA; this equaled 25,000 to 35,000 T cell genomes. Sequenced by immunoSEQ multiplex PCR; TCRdb stores in-frame clones only, minus some. The sample carries millions of clones, approximately 94% recorded once. The clonotype comes from a young man in good health. The material sequenced was naive CD4+ T cells sorted from blood. Subset here: CD45RA+ positively selected. V usage is TRBV6-5 and J usage is TRBJ2-7; TRBD2 matches at 10 bases. The CDR3 loop is CASSVAGGTYEQYF. The CDR3 nucleotides read TGTGCCAGCAGCGTAGCGGGGGGTACCTACGAGCAGTACTTC.